The T cell receptor beta chain under discussion was sequenced for a study of cytomegalovirus exposure and HLA in healthy donors. CDR3 length: 14 residues. Germline-derived CDR1 and CDR2 are MNHEY and SMNVEV (reference sequence). V was pared by 5 bases and J by 7 bases, with 4 bases of the junction left unmatched. 60 Vbeta and 13 Jbeta primers were used in PCR. TCRdb keeps only in-frame clones here, not all; method: immunoSEQ multiplex PCR. The sample has about 170,000 clones; under 85% are singletons. The clonotype comes from a woman aged 18-29 years in good health and CMV-seropositive. V usage is TRBV27 and J usage is TRBJ1-6; the match to TRBD1 covers 8 bases. The material sequenced was PBMCs. CDR3 sequence (DNA): TGTGCCAGCAGTGGACAGGGCCTGAATTCACCCCTCCACTTT. Amino acids: CASSGQGLNSPLHF.